This T cell receptor beta chain was identified during a study of OX40 agonist ivuxolimab in advanced cancers. CDR3 length: 14 residues. Trimming cost V 1 base and J 4 bases, with 8 bases left between them. Germline lookup yields CDR1 SNHLY and CDR2 FYNNEI. TCRdb keeps only in-frame clones here, not all; method: immunoSEQ multiplex PCR. The table lists about 34,000 clones, about nine tenths of them singletons. Study results and limitations: CD4+ and CD8+ blood T cells expanded clonally by week 6 at 0.1 to 3.0 mg/kg.

About this clone: Its antigen is unidentified.

The chain is built from TRBV2 and TRBJ1-5; no reliable D call. The input for sequencing was CD4+ or CD8+ T cells sorted from blood, taken in a trial of the OX40 agonist ivuxolimab. The receptor comes from an adult with an advanced solid tumor such as melanoma, head and neck, liver or kidney cancer. The CDR3 DNA reads as TGTGCCAGCAGTGAAGGCCTACCAAATCAGCCCCAGCATTTT. It yields the protein CASSEGLPNQPQHF.